This TCR beta chain was recorded in a study of CD8 T cells in Susac syndrome. The CDR3 totals 14 residues. Germline CDR1 reads LNHDA; CDR2 reads SQIVND (reference sequence). Trimming removed 4 bases from V and 3 bases from J, with 13 bases in between. Healthy donors were controls matched for age and sex. TEMRA cells were FACS-enriched, while CD8+ and CD4+ T cells were negatively isolated. The RNA, about 0.5 to 1 ug, was put through reverse transcription using random hexamers. Amplification of TCR beta CDR3 was carried out by immunoSEQ multiplex PCR, which covered 54 Vbeta and 13 Jbeta segments. TCRdb processed the immunoSEQ multiplex PCR reads anew with MiXCR; each CDR3 protein has one entry. In the table there are 100,000 to 150,000 distinct CDR3 sequences, around 95% of which are singletons.

The sequenced sample was CD4+ T cells from PBMCs. This chain connects TRBV19 to TRBJ2-7; no firm D call. The clonotype was recovered from a human donor in good health. The CDR3 DNA sequence: TGTGCCAGTAGTAACTATGGACGGCTCTACGAGCAGTACTTC. Translation: CASSNYGRLYEQYF.